These T cell receptor beta chains were read from a single sample in a study of graft-versus-host responses after intestinal transplantation. Some clones are missing from TCRdb's copy, which holds only in-frame ones; the method was immunoSEQ multiplex PCR. In the table there are more than 90,000 clones, just under 95% of which are singletons. No antigen has been assigned to these receptors. Sequences were derived from unstimulated CD8+ T cells sorted from spleen or lymph node cells, sampled before intestinal transplant. Every receptor here comes from a human donor who received an intestinal transplant. CDR3s include the opening cysteine and the closing phenylalanine or tryptophan. A D gene is named only where the DNA matches it firmly. Size is stated for part of the rows, as once, few or many counts, or as a class when the clone is expanded.

d_call: -
clone_size: -
v_call: TRBV19
cdr3_length: 14
j_call: TRBJ2-7
cdr3_aa: CASSPLGGRNEQYF
cdr3_nt: TGTGCCAGTAGCCCCCTGGGAGGTCGGAACGAGCAGTACTTC

d_call: -
clone_size: -
v_call: TRBV6-1
cdr3_length: 12
j_call: TRBJ1-5
cdr3_aa: CASSENQGPQHF
cdr3_nt: TGTGCCAGCAGTGAGAACCAGGGGCCCCAGCATTTT

d_call: TRBD2
clone_size: once
v_call: TRBV29-1
cdr3_length: 14
j_call: TRBJ2-7
cdr3_aa: CSVEGSGSSYEQYF
cdr3_nt: TGCAGCGTTGAGGGTAGCGGGAGCTCCTACGAGCAGTACTTC

d_call: TRBD2
clone_size: -
v_call: TRBV4-1
cdr3_length: 15
j_call: TRBJ2-5
cdr3_aa: CASNPSSGSRETQYF
cdr3_nt: TGCGCCAGCAACCCGAGCAGCGGGAGTAGGGAGACCCAGTACTTC

d_call: -
clone_size: -
v_call: TRBV7-6
cdr3_length: 13
j_call: TRBJ2-7
cdr3_aa: CASKGAGDDEQYF
cdr3_nt: TGTGCCAGCAAAGGGGCAGGGGATGACGAGCAGTACTTC

d_call: -
clone_size: -
v_call: TRBV30
cdr3_length: 12
j_call: TRBJ2-2
cdr3_aa: CAWSLLAGELFF
cdr3_nt: TGTGCCTGGAGTCTACTAGCCGGGGAGCTGTTTTTT

d_call: TRBD1
clone_size: once
v_call: TRBV6-5
cdr3_length: 14
j_call: TRBJ1-2
cdr3_aa: CASRQQGAGYGYTF
cdr3_nt: TGTGCCAGCAGGCAACAGGGGGCGGGCTATGGCTACACCTTC

d_call: TRBD1
clone_size: -
v_call: TRBV5-1
cdr3_length: 15
j_call: TRBJ1-1
cdr3_aa: CASKTVYRGYTEAFF
cdr3_nt: TGCGCCAGCAAAACGGTGTACAGGGGTTACACTGAAGCTTTCTTT

d_call: -
clone_size: -
v_call: TRBV27
cdr3_length: 14
j_call: TRBJ1-2
cdr3_aa: CASSLGAAYYGYTF
cdr3_nt: TGTGCCAGCAGTTTAGGGGCCGCCTACTATGGCTACACCTTC

d_call: -
clone_size: -
v_call: TRBV6-1
cdr3_length: 15
j_call: TRBJ2-1
cdr3_aa: CASSDLAGRYNEQFF
cdr3_nt: TGTGCCAGCAGTGATCTCGCGGGACGGTACAATGAGCAGTTCTTC

d_call: TRBD2
clone_size: -
v_call: TRBV25-1
cdr3_length: 17
j_call: TRBJ2-1
cdr3_aa: CASSPTPSGSPWNEQFF
cdr3_nt: TGTGCCAGCAGCCCCACCCCCAGCGGGAGCCCCTGGAATGAGCAGTTCTTC

d_call: TRBD2
clone_size: -
v_call: TRBV27
cdr3_length: 18
j_call: TRBJ2-7
cdr3_aa: CASSPNPVTSGINYEQYF
cdr3_nt: TGTGCCAGCAGTCCCAATCCAGTCACTAGCGGAATAAACTACGAGCAGTACTTC

d_call: -
clone_size: -
v_call: TRBV6-5
cdr3_length: 16
j_call: TRBJ2-7
cdr3_aa: CASSYGAETVSYEQYF
cdr3_nt: TGTGCCAGCAGTTACGGGGCGGAGACAGTTTCCTACGAGCAGTACTTC

d_call: -
clone_size: once
v_call: TRBV5-4
cdr3_length: 14
j_call: TRBJ2-7
cdr3_aa: CASSPTGLSYEQYF
cdr3_nt: TGTGCCAGCAGCCCTACAGGGTTATCCTACGAGCAGTACTTC

d_call: TRBD2
clone_size: -
v_call: TRBV5-4
cdr3_length: 17
j_call: TRBJ2-7
cdr3_aa: CASSPVSSGQLTYEQYF
cdr3_nt: TGTGCCAGCAGCCCAGTTTCTAGCGGACAATTAACCTACGAGCAGTACTTC

d_call: TRBD2
clone_size: -
v_call: TRBV13
cdr3_length: 16
j_call: TRBJ2-5
cdr3_aa: CASSLGLRGGQETQYF
cdr3_nt: TGTGCCAGCAGCTTAGGCCTCCGGGGGGGGCAAGAGACCCAGTACTTC

d_call: -
clone_size: -
v_call: TRBV12-5
cdr3_length: 17
j_call: TRBJ2-6
cdr3_aa: CASGRIAGQSRANVLTF
cdr3_nt: TGTGCTAGTGGTAGGATCGCAGGACAAAGTCGGGCCAACGTCCTGACTTTC

d_call: -
clone_size: -
v_call: TRBV29-1
cdr3_length: 15
j_call: TRBJ1-1
cdr3_aa: CSVVGTQGQNTEAFF
cdr3_nt: TGCAGCGTTGTAGGGACACAGGGCCAGAACACTGAAGCTTTCTTT

d_call: TRBD2
clone_size: -
v_call: TRBV28
cdr3_length: 18
j_call: TRBJ2-1
cdr3_aa: CASSPGTSGSAVYNEQFF
cdr3_nt: TGTGCCAGCAGTCCTGGGACTAGCGGGAGCGCCGTTTACAATGAGCAGTTCTTC

d_call: -
clone_size: -
v_call: TRBV11-2
cdr3_length: 17
j_call: TRBJ2-2
cdr3_aa: CASSYPTRLDPPGELFF
cdr3_nt: TGTGCCAGCAGCTACCCGACGCGACTAGATCCTCCCGGGGAGCTGTTTTTT

d_call: -
clone_size: once
v_call: TRBV7-9
cdr3_length: 13
j_call: TRBJ2-7
cdr3_aa: CASSSSGSYEQYF
cdr3_nt: TGTGCCAGCAGCTCATCGGGTTCCTACGAGCAGTACTTC

d_call: TRBD1
clone_size: -
v_call: TRBV5-4
cdr3_length: 16
j_call: TRBJ1-2
cdr3_aa: CASSSPRTGTNYGYTF
cdr3_nt: TGTGCCAGCAGCTCTCCTCGGACAGGGACTAACTATGGCTACACCTTC

d_call: -
clone_size: -
v_call: TRBV19
cdr3_length: 12
j_call: TRBJ1-4
cdr3_aa: CATGPAKVELFF
cdr3_nt: TGTGCTACAGGGCCAGCAAAGGTAGAACTGTTTTTT

d_call: -
clone_size: -
v_call: TRBV10-3
cdr3_length: 12
j_call: TRBJ2-7
cdr3_aa: CAISVSDDEQYF
cdr3_nt: TGTGCCATCAGTGTTAGCGATGACGAGCAGTACTTC

d_call: TRBD2
clone_size: -
v_call: TRBV2
cdr3_length: 16
j_call: TRBJ2-3
cdr3_aa: CASSDRTSGSPDTQYF
cdr3_nt: TGTGCCAGCAGCGACAGGACTAGCGGGAGCCCAGATACGCAGTATTTT

d_call: -
clone_size: -
v_call: TRBV29-1
cdr3_length: 12
j_call: TRBJ1-5
cdr3_aa: CSAAGLDQPQHF
cdr3_nt: TGCAGCGCGGCGGGGTTAGATCAGCCCCAGCATTTT

d_call: TRBD1
clone_size: -
v_call: TRBV2
cdr3_length: 14
j_call: TRBJ2-7
cdr3_aa: CASSEPGQGDEQYF
cdr3_nt: TGTGCCAGCAGTGAACCAGGACAGGGGGACGAGCAGTACTTC

d_call: -
clone_size: -
v_call: TRBV9
cdr3_length: 12
j_call: TRBJ2-1
cdr3_aa: CASSVGGGGQFF
cdr3_nt: TGTGCCAGCAGCGTAGGAGGAGGAGGGCAGTTCTTC

d_call: TRBD1
clone_size: -
v_call: TRBV15
cdr3_length: 16
j_call: TRBJ1-2
cdr3_aa: CATSRGDRDPYYGYTF
cdr3_nt: TGTGCCACCAGCAGAGGGGACAGGGACCCTTACTATGGCTACACCTTC

d_call: -
clone_size: -
v_call: TRBV10-3
cdr3_length: 14
j_call: TRBJ2-1
cdr3_aa: CAISESAFHNEQFF
cdr3_nt: TGTGCCATCAGTGAGTCGGCATTCCACAATGAGCAGTTCTTC

d_call: -
clone_size: once
v_call: TRBV5-1
cdr3_length: 14
j_call: TRBJ2-7
cdr3_aa: CASSQGRMAYEQYF
cdr3_nt: TGCGCCAGCAGCCAAGGGAGAATGGCCTACGAGCAGTACTTC

d_call: -
clone_size: -
v_call: TRBV5-1
cdr3_length: 13
j_call: TRBJ1-1
cdr3_aa: CASSSQGNTEAFF
cdr3_nt: TGCGCCAGCAGTTCCCAGGGGAACACTGAAGCTTTCTTT

d_call: TRBD1
clone_size: -
v_call: TRBV7-6
cdr3_length: 13
j_call: TRBJ1-2
cdr3_aa: CASSQGQGNGYTF
cdr3_nt: TGTGCCAGCAGCCAAGGACAGGGAAACGGCTACACCTTC

d_call: TRBD2
clone_size: -
v_call: TRBV19
cdr3_length: 17
j_call: TRBJ2-7
cdr3_aa: CASSETSGSPTIYEQYF
cdr3_nt: TGTGCCAGTAGCGAGACTAGCGGGAGTCCTACCATCTACGAGCAGTACTTC

d_call: TRBD2
clone_size: -
v_call: TRBV5-1
cdr3_length: 14
j_call: TRBJ2-5
cdr3_aa: CASSFGGAQETQYF
cdr3_nt: TGCGCCAGCAGCTTCGGGGGGGCACAAGAGACCCAGTACTTC

d_call: -
clone_size: -
v_call: TRBV28
cdr3_length: 14
j_call: TRBJ1-1
cdr3_aa: CASSLRRGATEAFF
cdr3_nt: TGTGCCAGCAGTTTACGCCGTGGGGCCACTGAAGCTTTCTTT

d_call: TRBD2
clone_size: -
v_call: TRBV19
cdr3_length: 15
j_call: TRBJ2-1
cdr3_aa: CASSITAGAGNEQFF
cdr3_nt: TGTGCCAGTAGTATAACAGCGGGGGCCGGCAATGAGCAGTTCTTC

d_call: TRBD1
clone_size: -
v_call: TRBV30
cdr3_length: 15
j_call: TRBJ1-5
cdr3_aa: CAWSVGTGINQPQHF
cdr3_nt: TGTGCCTGGAGTGTCGGGACAGGGATCAATCAGCCCCAGCATTTT

d_call: -
clone_size: once
v_call: TRBV19
cdr3_length: 13
j_call: TRBJ2-1
cdr3_aa: CASSALSSNEQFF
cdr3_nt: TGTGCCAGTAGTGCCCTTAGTAGCAATGAGCAGTTCTTC

d_call: -
clone_size: -
v_call: TRBV7-8
cdr3_length: 15
j_call: TRBJ1-2
cdr3_aa: CASSLYGRENYGYTF
cdr3_nt: TGTGCCAGCAGCCTCTATGGCCGGGAAAACTATGGCTACACCTTC

d_call: -
clone_size: -
v_call: TRBV6-5
cdr3_length: 14
j_call: TRBJ2-7
cdr3_aa: CASSETGSSYEQYF
cdr3_nt: TGTGCCAGCAGCGAGACGGGAAGCAGCTACGAGCAGTACTTC

d_call: -
clone_size: -
v_call: TRBV5-1
cdr3_length: 18
j_call: TRBJ1-6
cdr3_aa: CASSLSGASRAYNSPLHF
cdr3_nt: TGCGCCAGCAGCTTGAGCGGGGCTTCCAGGGCCTATAATTCACCCCTCCACTTT

d_call: -
clone_size: -
v_call: TRBV19
cdr3_length: 18
j_call: TRBJ1-2
cdr3_aa: CASSIGPGGGAANYGYTF
cdr3_nt: TGTGCCAGTAGTATCGGGCCGGGAGGTGGAGCAGCTAACTATGGCTACACCTTC

d_call: -
clone_size: -
v_call: TRBV6-1
cdr3_length: 15
j_call: TRBJ2-5
cdr3_aa: CASGGTDVFQETQYF
cdr3_nt: TGTGCCAGCGGAGGGACAGATGTATTCCAAGAGACCCAGTACTTC

d_call: TRBD2
clone_size: -
v_call: TRBV19
cdr3_length: 14
j_call: TRBJ2-1
cdr3_aa: CASTSGTEYNEQFF
cdr3_nt: TGTGCCAGTACTAGCGGGACAGAATACAATGAGCAGTTCTTC